The clone carrying this T cell receptor (beta chain) was counted at least ten times. Its antigen is not identified. Germline V gene sequence: CDR1 SGDLS, CDR2 YYNGEE. CDR3 length: 16 amino acids. V trimming: 1 base; J trimming: 5 bases; junction bases outside the gene matches: 5. The sample belongs to a study of CD8+CD57+ T cells in acquired aplastic anemia. Study-wide context: Isolated CD4+ and CD8+ cells, once sorted, yielded DNA averaging around 3.3 ug.

Findings and limits, study-wide: About 27 CD8+ CDR3 sequences were shared between patients and controls.

Genomic DNA, serving as template, underwent TCR beta VDJ and CDR3 profiling. TCRdb independently ran MiXCR on the reads; one entry per CDR3 protein. The table lists some 200,000 distinct CDR3 sequences, about 59% of them singletons, with 25% to 30% in the top ten. The sequence came from a human donor in good health. The sequenced sample consisted of sorted CD4+, CD8+, or CD8+CD57+ T cells (not recorded which) from PBMCs. This chain connects TRBV9 to TRBJ2-3; 12 positions match TRBD2. Written as DNA, the CDR3 is TGTGCCAGCAGCGTACTTCTAGCGGGGGGGCGAGATACGCAGTATTTT. Protein product: CASSVLLAGGRDTQYF.